The rows below give T cell receptor beta chains drawn from one sample of a study of CD4 and CD8 cells across lung adenocarcinoma regions. TCRdb recomputed calls from the PCR reads with MiXCR, one row per CDR3 protein. The sample has some 8,000 distinct CDR3 sequences, less than 55% seen once; the top ten hold roughly 96%. Sequenced input: CD8+ T cells from the center of a lung tumor. These receptors were collected from a male donor with lung adenocarcinoma. The CD4 and CD8 labels of this study may be unreliable. Each CDR3 is given with its conserved first and last residue. Each record gives: clone size, D gene, V gene, J gene, CDR3 protein, CDR3 DNA. The D gene is left open where the match is weak. Expanded clones get a size class; other rows say once, few or many, or leave the size out.

.	.	TRBV6-1	TRBJ2-1	CASSEGTVNEQFF	TGTGCCAGCAGTGAAGGGACAGTTAATGAGCAGTTCTTC
many	TRBD1	TRBV7-2	TRBJ1-1	CASSSVGQGLMNTEAFF	TGTGCCAGCAGCTCAGTCGGACAGGGGCTAATGAACACTGAAGCTTTCTTT
.	.	TRBV6-1	TRBJ2-3	CASSEGPWAKNTQYF	TGTGCCAGCAGTGAGGGTCCCTGGGCCAAAAATACGCAGTATTTC
.	TRBD1	TRBV28	TRBJ2-7	CASSPSDRSSYEQYF	TGTGCCAGCAGCCCCTCGGACAGGAGCTCCTACGAGCAGTACTTC
few	.	TRBV4-2	TRBJ1-1	CASSQDLQENTEAFF	TGTGCCAGCAGCCAAGATCTACAAGAGAACACTGAAGCTTTCTTT
.	.	TRBV4-1	TRBJ2-1	CASSSRASYNEQFF	TGCGCCAGCAGCTCTAGGGCCTCCTACAATGAGCAGTTCTTC
many	TRBD2	TRBV6-1	TRBJ2-1	CASRDSGTTFYNEQFF	TGTGCCAGCAGAGATAGCGGGACCACATTCTACAATGAGCAGTTCTTC
many	TRBD1	TRBV6-1	TRBJ2-7	CASRPGQGYEQYF	TGTGCCAGCAGGCCGGGACAGGGGTACGAGCAGTACTTC
once	TRBD2	TRBV6-1	TRBJ2-7	CASSELRTGLARYEQYF	TGTGCCAGCAGTGAACTCAGGACGGGACTAGCGAGGTACGAGCAGTACTTC
many	.	TRBV18	TRBJ2-1	CASSPGQNNNEQFF	TGTGCCAGCTCACCTGGACAGAACAACAATGAGCAGTTCTTC
many	TRBD1	TRBV6-4	TRBJ2-1	CASSWTGGFEQFF	TGTGCCAGCAGCTGGACAGGGGGGTTTGAGCAGTTCTTC
.	TRBD1	TRBV5-4	TRBJ2-7	CASSTAGTGSREQYF	TGTGCCAGCAGCACTGCCGGGACAGGATCTAGAGAGCAGTACTTC
.	.	TRBV6-4	TRBJ1-2	CASRADRTYGYTF	TGTGCCAGCAGGGCCGACAGAACCTATGGCTACACCTTC
many	.	TRBV3-1	TRBJ2-7	CASSPTGTSPTYEQYF	TGTGCCAGCAGCCCAACAGGTACGTCACCGACCTACGAGCAGTACTTC
.	.	TRBV10-1	TRBJ2-3	CASKVRQDPDTQYF	TGCGCCAGCAAGGTCAGGCAAGACCCAGATACGCAGTATTTT
many	TRBD2	TRBV3-1	TRBJ2-7	CASSFSTGLAMDEQYF	TGTGCCAGCAGCTTCAGCACGGGACTAGCGATGGACGAGCAGTACTTC
.	TRBD2	TRBV6-5	TRBJ2-1	CASSYSGLAGSPNEQFF	TGTGCCAGCAGTTACTCGGGACTAGCGGGATCTCCCAATGAGCAGTTCTTC
.	.	TRBV27	TRBJ2-1	CASSSTSRNEQFF	TGTGCCAGCAGTTCAACCTCAAGGAATGAGCAGTTCTTC
few	.	TRBV27	TRBJ2-7	CASSFIPSYEQYF	TGTGCCAGCAGCTTCATCCCTTCCTACGAGCAGTACTTC
.	TRBD2	TRBV6-1	TRBJ2-1	CASEREGSYNEQFF	TGTGCCAGTGAGCGGGAGGGCTCCTACAATGAGCAGTTCTTC
many	.	TRBV27	TRBJ2-2	CASSYRNTGELFF	TGTGCCAGCAGCTACCGGAACACCGGGGAGCTGTTTTTT
.	.	TRBV29-1	TRBJ2-5	CSVERGIQETQYF	TGCAGCGTTGAACGTGGGATCCAAGAGACCCAGTACTTC
.	.	TRBV4-1	TRBJ1-2	CASSQFLLRGSDGYTF	TGCGCCAGCAGCCAATTTTTACTCAGGGGCTCAGATGGCTACACCTTC
.	.	TRBV6-5	TRBJ2-3	CASSYSQSGPDTQYF	TGTGCCAGCAGTTACTCGCAAAGCGGCCCAGATACGCAGTATTTT
.	.	TRBV6-1	TRBJ2-5	CASSGGGAETQYF	TGTGCCAGCAGTGGAGGGGGTGCAGAGACCCAGTACTTC
.	TRBD2	TRBV5-4	TRBJ2-5	CASSLSGSGRETQYF	TGTGCCAGCAGCCTTAGCGGGAGTGGGAGGGAGACCCAGTACTTC
.	.	TRBV4-1	TRBJ2-4	CASSQGGGGGGSAQNTQYF	TGCGCCAGCAGCCAAGGAGGGGGGGGGGGGGGTAGTGCCCAAAACACCCAGTACTTC
.	.	TRBV10-2	TRBJ2-5	CASSELGAGSFQETQYF	TGCGCCAGCAGTGAGCTAGGGGCAGGGTCGTTCCAAGAGACCCAGTACTTC
many	.	TRBV11-2	TRBJ2-5	CASSPDSAAQYF	TGTGCCAGCAGCCCAGATAGTGCGGCCCAGTACTTC
.	TRBD1	TRBV27	TRBJ1-6	CASKGQGRSPLHF	TGTGCCAGCAAGGGACAGGGGAGGTCACCCCTCCACTTT
few	TRBD2	TRBV4-1	TRBJ2-1	CASSQDSASGGSQGQFF	TGCGCCAGCAGCCAAGATAGTGCAAGCGGGGGATCACAGGGGCAGTTCTTC
many	.	TRBV27	TRBJ1-6	CASSLGGRDHSPLHF	TGTGCCAGCAGTTTAGGGGGCAGGGATCACTCACCCCTCCACTTT
few	.	TRBV6-4	TRBJ2-3	CARGLWAKNTQYF	TGTGCCAGGGGGCTCTGGGCCAAAAATACGCAGTATTTC
few	.	TRBV6-1	TRBJ2-5	CASSRDMVGYEQYF	TGTGCCAGCAGTAGGGACATGGTTGGGTATGAGCAGTACTTC
.	TRBD2	TRBV6-5	TRBJ2-1	CASSFSGGANNEQFF	TGTGCCAGCAGTTTCAGCGGGGGGGCAAACAATGAGCAGTTCTTC
.	.	TRBV6-1	TRBJ2-7	CASSDRGDYEQYF	TGTGCCAGCAGTGACCGAGGGGACTACGAGCAGTACTTC
.	.	TRBV6-1	TRBJ2-1	CASKAGLYNEQFF	TGTGCCAGCAAGGCCGGGCTATACAATGAGCAGTTCTTC
.	.	TRBV5-1	TRBJ2-7	CASSLHSGTYEQYF	TGCGCCAGCAGCTTGCACTCAGGCACCTACGAGCAGTACTTC
.	TRBD1	TRBV4-1	TRBJ1-1	CASSQGQLDRTEAFF	TGCGCCAGCAGCCAGGGACAGTTGGACCGCACTGAAGCTTTCTTT
.	TRBD2	TRBV4-1	TRBJ2-1	CASSQVAGGSYNEQFF	TGCGCCAGCAGCCAAGTAGCGGGGGGGTCCTACAATGAGCAGTTCTTC